The rows below give T cell receptor beta chains drawn from one sample of a study of cytomegalovirus exposure and HLA in healthy donors. Data came from immunoSEQ multiplex PCR; TCRdb stores just in-frame clones and leaves some out. Of 150,000 to 160,000 clones listed, 80% are singletons. Sequenced material: PBMCs. All receptors derive from a woman aged 40 to 50 in good health and CMV-seropositive. Each CDR3 is given with its conserved first and last residue. A D gene is named only where the DNA matches it firmly. Clone size is shown for a subset of rows, as once, few, many or a class of expanded clone.

>NA|TRBJ1-5|NA|TRBV27
TGTGCCAGCAGCCCCCGGGAGGGTAATCAGCCCCAGCATTTT
CASSPREGNQPQHF
>NA|TRBJ2-2|NA|TRBV9
TGTGCCAGCAGCGTCCAACCGGGGACAGCGGGCACCGGGGAGCTGTTTTTT
CASSVQPGTAGTGELFF
>NA|TRBJ2-1|NA|TRBV7-3
TGTGCCAGCAGCTTAATAGTAGGGGCTGAGCAGTTCTTC
CASSLIVGAEQFF
>NA|TRBJ2-4|NA|TRBV19
TGTGCCAGTATGGGGAGGGGGGAGACCAAAAACATTCAGTACTTC
CASMGRGETKNIQYF
>NA|TRBJ2-1|NA|TRBV7-8
TGTGCCAGCAGCTCTTCTTCCAATGAGCAGTTCTTC
CASSSSSNEQFF
>TRBD2|TRBJ2-3|NA|TRBV4-2
TGTGCCAGCAGCCAAGAACGTACTAGCGGGGGGACAGATACGCAGTATTTT
CASSQERTSGGTDTQYF
>NA|TRBJ2-5|NA|TRBV7-2
TGTGCCAGCAGCTTTAACAGGGTGGAAGAGACCCAGTACTTC
CASSFNRVEETQYF
>NA|TRBJ2-7|NA|TRBV28
TGTGCCAGCAGTCCCCTCCGGGACGCGGGGACCTACGAGCAGTACTTC
CASSPLRDAGTYEQYF
>TRBD2|TRBJ2-5|NA|TRBV6-5
TGTGCCAGCAGATCCCTGACTAGCGGGAGGTCCCAGTACTTC
CASRSLTSGRSQYF
>TRBD1|TRBJ1-1|NA|TRBV2
TGTGCCAGCAGACCCGAAGGGGGCTACACTGAAGCTTTCTTT
CASRPEGGYTEAFF
>TRBD1|TRBJ2-5|few|TRBV19
TGTGCCAGTAGTATACTTCCCGGGACAGAGACGGAGACCCAGTACTTC
CASSILPGTETETQYF
>TRBD2|TRBJ2-3|NA|TRBV10-1
TGCGCCAGTAAGGGACTAGTAAAGGATACGCAGTATTTT
CASKGLVKDTQYF
>TRBD1|TRBJ2-2|NA|TRBV18
TGTGCCAGCTCACCACCGGCAGGGGGCACCGGGGAGCTGTTTTTT
CASSPPAGGTGELFF
>NA|TRBJ2-1|NA|TRBV11-3
TGTGCCAGCAGCTTAGGTTACAGTTCCAATGAGCAGTTCTTC
CASSLGYSSNEQFF
>NA|TRBJ2-7|NA|TRBV28
TGTGCCAGCAGTTTACAGGGTAACGAGCAGTACTTC
CASSLQGNEQYF
>NA|TRBJ2-4|NA|TRBV2
TGTGCCGGGGGGGCTCGGTACATTCAGTACTTC
CAGGARYIQYF
>TRBD2|TRBJ2-1|NA|TRBV11-2
TGTGCCAGCAGCTGGGGACTAGCGGTCAATGAGCAGTTCTTC
CASSWGLAVNEQFF
>NA|TRBJ1-1|NA|TRBV7-3
TGTGCCAGCAGCTTATACGGCGGTGGTGAAGCTTTCTTT
CASSLYGGGEAFF
>TRBD2|TRBJ2-3|NA|TRBV6-4
TGTGCCAGCAGTGACGCGGCTAGCGGGAGAGATACGCAGTATTTT
CASSDAASGRDTQYF
>NA|TRBJ2-7|once|TRBV19
TGTGCCAGTAGACAAGGAAGGGGAAGCTCCTACGAGCAGTACTTC
CASRQGRGSSYEQYF
>NA|TRBJ2-1|NA|TRBV19
TGTGCCAGTAGGCTAGCCCATGAGCAGTTCTTC
CASRLAHEQFF
>NA|TRBJ1-3|NA|TRBV7-9
TGTGCCAGCAGCTCCACAGGCGCCTCTGGAAACACCATATATTTT
CASSSTGASGNTIYF
>NA|TRBJ2-5|NA|TRBV6-5
TGTGCCAGCAGTTACTCTTTCTCCAGGAAAGAGACCCAGTACTTC
CASSYSFSRKETQYF
>NA|TRBJ2-3|NA|TRBV19
TGTGCCAGTAGTATAGGGGGCTACACAGATACGCAGTATTTT
CASSIGGYTDTQYF
>NA|TRBJ1-5|NA|TRBV28
TGTGCCAGCGGCCGAGGCGATAGCAATCAGCCCCAGCATTTT
CASGRGDSNQPQHF
>NA|TRBJ1-5|NA|TRBV28
TGTGCCAGCAGTGTGAGAGGCGGGGGCAATCAGCCCCAGCATTTT
CASSVRGGGNQPQHF
>TRBD1|TRBJ1-1|NA|TRBV28
TGTGCCAGCAGTCCCCGACAGGGGGGAGTAGCTTTCTTT
CASSPRQGGVAFF
>NA|TRBJ1-6|NA|TRBV27
TGTGCCAGCAGGACTGAGGATTCACCCCTCCACTTT
CASRTEDSPLHF
>TRBD1|TRBJ1-4|NA|TRBV4-1
TGCGCCAGCAGCCAAGAGACAGGGGACATATACGCAACTAATGAAAAACTGTTTTTT
CASSQETGDIYATNEKLFF
>NA|TRBJ1-4|few|TRBV6-6
TGTGCCAGCAGTTACTCGACTGCAACTAATGAAAAACTGTTTTTT
CASSYSTATNEKLFF
>NA|TRBJ2-7|NA|TRBV27
TGTGCCAGCAGTTTATTAGGGGCTTCCTACGAGCAGTACTTC
CASSLLGASYEQYF
>NA|TRBJ1-3|NA|TRBV7-6
TGTGCCAGCAGCCTGGGGGCCAGCCGAAACACCATATATTTT
CASSLGASRNTIYF
>NA|TRBJ2-2|NA|TRBV30
TGTGCCTGGAGGGCCTGGGACTTGACCACCGGGGAGCTGTTTTTT
CAWRAWDLTTGELFF
>NA|TRBJ2-3|NA|TRBV28
TGTGCCAGCACTGGGGGCGGGAGAAGAGGTACGCAGTATTTT
CASTGGGRRGTQYF
>TRBD2|TRBJ2-7|NA|TRBV7-2
TGTGCCAGCAGCTCGGGACTAGCCTACGAGCAGTACTTC
CASSSGLAYEQYF
>NA|TRBJ1-2|few|TRBV4-2
TGTGCCAGCAGCCGCTGGGGGGGCAGGGAGAACTATGGCTACACCTTC
CASSRWGGRENYGYTF
>NA|TRBJ2-2|few|TRBV4-1
TGCGCCAGCAGCCCGTCGAGATTGCGTGCGAACACCGGGGAGCTGTTTTTT
CASSPSRLRANTGELFF
>TRBD2|TRBJ2-7|NA|TRBV28
TGTGCCAGCAGTTTACGTGTGACTAGCGGGTACGAGCAGTACTTC
CASSLRVTSGYEQYF
>TRBD1|TRBJ2-6|NA|TRBV7-3
TGTGCCAGCAGCTCACAGGGGGGTGGGGCCAACGTCCTGACTTTC
CASSSQGGGANVLTF
>NA|TRBJ1-4|once|TRBV28
TGTGCCAGCTCTCAAGTCGAGAGATATAATGAAAAACTGTTTTTT
CASSQVERYNEKLFF
>NA|TRBJ2-3|NA|TRBV5-5
TGTGCCAACAGCTTAACGAGCAGGGGCCAAGATACGCAGTATTTT
CANSLTSRGQDTQYF